The sequence of this TCR beta chain was determined in a study of human T cells and chemical hapten exposure. Whole-study context: Variability of per-sample TCR yields stemmed mainly from small differences in pooled library volume.

Time point meaning: patch test 3, about 24 weeks after DPC sensitization. Treatment indicated: therapeutic diphenylcyclopropenone sensitization with weekly scalp DPC. Blood draws preceded each patch test application. In TCRdb, the RACE reads were re-called with MiXCR into one record per CDR3 protein. The repertoire has some 62,000 distinct CDR3 sequences, 11% of them found once; the top ten carry roughly 2.1%. Study findings and constraints: PT1 expanded TCR counts correlated positively with patch test score.

Comments on this clonotype: The antigen is not known.

The input for sequencing was whole blood, taken in connection with sensitization to the hapten diphenylcyclopropenone (DPC). The receptor comes from a woman in her thirties with alopecia areata. Some clones in this sample may be carry-over from other donors' samples.

In DNA form, the CDR3 reads TGCAGCGTTGAGACCCCCGGGTCGCCCTACGAGCAGTACTTC. Its translation is CSVETPGSPYEQYF. The chain employs TRBV29-1 and TRBJ2-7, with D unclear. Germline assignment: CDR1 SQVTM and CDR2 ANQGSEA. Trimming took off 3 bases at V and 2 bases at J, with 14 bases between the two ends. The length of the CDR3 is 14 residues.